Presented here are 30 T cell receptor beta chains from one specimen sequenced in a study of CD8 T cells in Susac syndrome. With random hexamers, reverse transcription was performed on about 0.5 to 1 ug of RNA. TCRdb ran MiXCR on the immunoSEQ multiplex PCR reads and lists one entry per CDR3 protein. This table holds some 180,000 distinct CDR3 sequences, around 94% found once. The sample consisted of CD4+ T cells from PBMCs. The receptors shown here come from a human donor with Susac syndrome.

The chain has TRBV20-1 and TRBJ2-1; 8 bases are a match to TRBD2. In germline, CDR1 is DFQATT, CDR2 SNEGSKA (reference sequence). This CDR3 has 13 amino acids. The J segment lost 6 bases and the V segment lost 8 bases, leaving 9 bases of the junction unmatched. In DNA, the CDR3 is TGCAGTCCCCCCCGGGAGGGCAGCAATGAGCAGTTCTTC. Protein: CSPPREGSNEQFF.

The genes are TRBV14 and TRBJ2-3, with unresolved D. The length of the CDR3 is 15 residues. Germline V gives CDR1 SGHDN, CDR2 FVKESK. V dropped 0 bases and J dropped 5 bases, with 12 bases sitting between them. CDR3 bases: TGTGCCAGCAGCCAAGATCCCCTACGGGTAGATACGCAGTATTTT. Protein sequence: CASSQDPLRVDTQYF.

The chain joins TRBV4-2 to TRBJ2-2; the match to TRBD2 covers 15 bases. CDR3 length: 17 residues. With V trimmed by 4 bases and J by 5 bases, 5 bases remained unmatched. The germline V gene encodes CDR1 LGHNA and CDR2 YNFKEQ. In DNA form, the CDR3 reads TGTGCCAGCAGCCCGCTGGGACTAGCGGGAGGAACCGGGGAGCTGTTTTTT. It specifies CASSPLGLAGGTGELFF.

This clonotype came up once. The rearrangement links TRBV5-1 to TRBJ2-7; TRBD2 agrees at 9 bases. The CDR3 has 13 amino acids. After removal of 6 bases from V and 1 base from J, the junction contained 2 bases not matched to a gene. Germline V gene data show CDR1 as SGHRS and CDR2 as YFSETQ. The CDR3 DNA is TGCGCCAGCACACTAGCGGGTTCCTACGAGCAGTACTTC. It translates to CASTLAGSYEQYF.

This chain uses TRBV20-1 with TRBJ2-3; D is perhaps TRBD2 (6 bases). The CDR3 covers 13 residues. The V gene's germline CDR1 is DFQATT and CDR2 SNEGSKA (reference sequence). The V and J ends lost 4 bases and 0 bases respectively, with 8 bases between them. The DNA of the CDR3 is TGCAGTGCTAATGCGGGAAGCACAGATACGCAGTATTTT. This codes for CSANAGSTDTQYF.

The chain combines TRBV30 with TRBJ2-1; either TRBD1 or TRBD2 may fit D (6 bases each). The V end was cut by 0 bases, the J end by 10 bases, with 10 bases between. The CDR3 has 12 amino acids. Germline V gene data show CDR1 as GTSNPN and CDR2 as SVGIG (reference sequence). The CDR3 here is CAWSVGGREQFF. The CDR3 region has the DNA TGTGCCTGGAGTGTGGGGGGCCGCGAGCAGTTCTTC.

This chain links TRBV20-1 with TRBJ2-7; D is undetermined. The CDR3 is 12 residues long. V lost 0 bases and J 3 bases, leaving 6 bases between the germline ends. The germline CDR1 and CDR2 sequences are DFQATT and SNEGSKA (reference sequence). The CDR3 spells CSARDTVYEQYF. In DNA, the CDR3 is TGCAGTGCTAGAGATACCGTCTACGAGCAGTACTTC.

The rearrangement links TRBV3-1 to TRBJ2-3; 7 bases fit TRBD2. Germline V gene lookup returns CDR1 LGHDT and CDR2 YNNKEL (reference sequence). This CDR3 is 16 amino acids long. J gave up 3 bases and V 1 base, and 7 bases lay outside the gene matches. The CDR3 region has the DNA TGTGCCAGCAGCCAAGTGTTTGCGGGGGAGACAGATACGCAGTATTTT. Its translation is CASSQVFAGETDTQYF.

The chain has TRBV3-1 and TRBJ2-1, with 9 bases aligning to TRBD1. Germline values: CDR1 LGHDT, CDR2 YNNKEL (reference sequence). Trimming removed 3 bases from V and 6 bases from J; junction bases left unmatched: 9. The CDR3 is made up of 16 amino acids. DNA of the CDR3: TGTGCCAGCAGCCAGTCCGGGACAGGGATATTCAATGAGCAGTTCTTC. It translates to CASSQSGTGIFNEQFF.

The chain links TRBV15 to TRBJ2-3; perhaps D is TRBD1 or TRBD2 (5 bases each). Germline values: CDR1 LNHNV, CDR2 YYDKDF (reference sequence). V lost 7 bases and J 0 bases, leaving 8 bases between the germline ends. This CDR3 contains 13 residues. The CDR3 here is CATTGPSTDTQYF. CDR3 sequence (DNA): TGTGCCACCACGGGACCAAGCACAGATACGCAGTATTTT.

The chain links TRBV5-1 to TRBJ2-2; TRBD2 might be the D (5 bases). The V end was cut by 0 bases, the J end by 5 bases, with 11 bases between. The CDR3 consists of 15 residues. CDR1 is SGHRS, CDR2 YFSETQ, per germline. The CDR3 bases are TGCGCCAGCAGCTTGGCCAAGGGAGAGACCGGGGAGCTGTTTTTT. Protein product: CASSLAKGETGELFF.

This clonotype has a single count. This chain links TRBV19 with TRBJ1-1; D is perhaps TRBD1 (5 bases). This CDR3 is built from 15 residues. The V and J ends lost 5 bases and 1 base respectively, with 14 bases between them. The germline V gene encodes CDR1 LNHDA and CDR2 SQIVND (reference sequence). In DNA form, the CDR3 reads TGTGCCAGTAGTCCCCTATTACAGGAGAACACTGAAGCTTTCTTT. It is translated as CASSPLLQENTEAFF.

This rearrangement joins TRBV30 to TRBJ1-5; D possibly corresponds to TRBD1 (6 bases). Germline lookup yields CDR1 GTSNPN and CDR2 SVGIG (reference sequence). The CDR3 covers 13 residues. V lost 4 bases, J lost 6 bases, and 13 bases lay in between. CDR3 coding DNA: TGTGCCTGGAAAGACAGGTGGGGTCAGCCCCAGCATTTT. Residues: CAWKDRWGQPQHF. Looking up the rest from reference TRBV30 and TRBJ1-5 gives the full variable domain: SQTIHQWPATLVQPVGSPLSLECTVEGTSNPNLYWYRQAAGRGLQLLFYSVGIGQISSEVPQNLSASRPQDRQFILSSKKLLLSDSGFYLCAWKDRWGQPQHFGDGTRLSIL.

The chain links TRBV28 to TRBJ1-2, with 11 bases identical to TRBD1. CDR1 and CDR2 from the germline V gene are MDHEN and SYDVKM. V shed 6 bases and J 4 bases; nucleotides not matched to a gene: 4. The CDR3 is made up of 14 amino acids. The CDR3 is CASRPGQGVYGYTF. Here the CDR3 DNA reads TGTGCCAGCAGGCCGGGACAGGGGGTCTATGGCTACACCTTC.

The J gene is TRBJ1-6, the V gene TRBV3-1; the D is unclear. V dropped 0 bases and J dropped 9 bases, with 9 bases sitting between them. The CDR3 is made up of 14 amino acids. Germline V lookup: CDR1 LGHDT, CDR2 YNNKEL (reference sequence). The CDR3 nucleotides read TGTGCCAGCAGCCAAGAATCGAGAGTTTCACCCCTCCACTTT. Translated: CASSQESRVSPLHF.

CDR3 sequence (DNA): TGTGCCAGCACCAGAAGCTCCTCAGTCACAGACTATGGCTACACCTTC. Protein: CASTRSSSVTDYGYTF. The chain is built from TRBV7-9 and TRBJ1-2; the D is unclear. V gave up 7 bases and J gave up 3 bases, with 21 bases separating them. This CDR3 spans 16 amino acids. Germline CDR1 SEHNR, CDR2 FQNEAQ (reference sequence).

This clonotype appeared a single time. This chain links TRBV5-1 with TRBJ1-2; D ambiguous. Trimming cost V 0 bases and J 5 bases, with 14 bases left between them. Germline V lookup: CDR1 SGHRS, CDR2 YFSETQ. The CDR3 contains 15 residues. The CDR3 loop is CASSLGSALGYGYTF. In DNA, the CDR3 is TGCGCCAGCAGCTTGGGTTCAGCCTTAGGGTATGGCTACACCTTC.

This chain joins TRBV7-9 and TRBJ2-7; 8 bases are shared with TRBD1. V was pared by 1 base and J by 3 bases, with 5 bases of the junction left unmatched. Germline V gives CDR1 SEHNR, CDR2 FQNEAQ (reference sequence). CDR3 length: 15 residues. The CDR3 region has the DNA TGTGCCAGCAGCTTAGGGGCAGGGGGCGACTACGAGCAGTACTTC. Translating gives CASSLGAGGDYEQYF.

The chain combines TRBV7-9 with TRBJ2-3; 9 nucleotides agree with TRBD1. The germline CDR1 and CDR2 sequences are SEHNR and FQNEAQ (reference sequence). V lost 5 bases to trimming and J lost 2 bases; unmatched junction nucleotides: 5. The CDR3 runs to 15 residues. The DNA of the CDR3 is TGTGCCAGCAGCCAGACAGGGGGGTACACAGATACGCAGTATTTT. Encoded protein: CASSQTGGYTDTQYF.

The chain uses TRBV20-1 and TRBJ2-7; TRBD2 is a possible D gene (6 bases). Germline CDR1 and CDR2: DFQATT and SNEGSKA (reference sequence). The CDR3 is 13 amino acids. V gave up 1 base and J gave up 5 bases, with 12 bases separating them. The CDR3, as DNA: TGCAGTGCTAGAGTCATCGGGGAGGACGAGCAGTACTTC. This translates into CSARVIGEDEQYF.

For the CDR3, the DNA is TGTGCCAGCAGCTCTGGAGGGGTAACTGAAGCTTTCTTT. Protein product: CASSSGGVTEAFF. This chain uses TRBV12-3 or TRBV12-4 with TRBJ1-1, with D possibly TRBD1 on 5 matching bases. This CDR3 is built from 13 residues. The V end lost 6 bases, the J end lost 5 bases, and 13 bases lay between the germline ends.

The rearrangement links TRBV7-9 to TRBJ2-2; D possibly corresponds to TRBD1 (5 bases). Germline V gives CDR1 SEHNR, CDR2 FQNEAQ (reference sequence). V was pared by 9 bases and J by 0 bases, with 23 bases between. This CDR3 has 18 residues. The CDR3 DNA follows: TGTGCCAGTACCCTCGTGACAGCCGTACCGGCGAACACCGGGGAGCTGTTTTTT. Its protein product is CASTLVTAVPANTGELFF.

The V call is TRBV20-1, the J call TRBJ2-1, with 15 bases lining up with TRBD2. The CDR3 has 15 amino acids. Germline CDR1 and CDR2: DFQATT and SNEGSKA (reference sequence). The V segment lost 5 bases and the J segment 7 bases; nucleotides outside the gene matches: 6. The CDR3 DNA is TGCAGTGCTCCGGGACTAGCGGGAGGTCAGAATGAGCAGTTCTTC. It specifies CSAPGLAGGQNEQFF.

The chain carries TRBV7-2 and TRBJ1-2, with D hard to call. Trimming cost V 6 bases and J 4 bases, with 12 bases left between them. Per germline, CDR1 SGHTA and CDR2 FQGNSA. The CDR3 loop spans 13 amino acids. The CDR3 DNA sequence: TGTGCCAGCAGGGCTGGGGTTCTCTATGGCTACACCTTC. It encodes CASRAGVLYGYTF.

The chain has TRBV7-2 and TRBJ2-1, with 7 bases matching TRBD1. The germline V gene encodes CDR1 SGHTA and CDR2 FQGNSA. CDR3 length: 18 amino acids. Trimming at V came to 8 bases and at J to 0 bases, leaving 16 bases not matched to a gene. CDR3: CASQQRERDSLSYNEQFF. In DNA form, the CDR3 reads TGTGCCAGCCAGCAGAGAGAGAGGGACAGCCTCTCCTACAATGAGCAGTTCTTC.

CDR3 loop: CASSVSGGWETQYF. DNA for the CDR3: TGTGCCAGCAGTGTCTCGGGGGGTTGGGAGACCCAGTACTTC. The rearrangement links TRBV28 to TRBJ2-5, with TRBD2 identical over 7 bases. The germline V gene has CDR1 MDHEN and CDR2 SYDVKM. The CDR3 is 14 amino acids. V shed 5 bases, J shed 5 bases, and the junction held 8 bases outside the gene matches.

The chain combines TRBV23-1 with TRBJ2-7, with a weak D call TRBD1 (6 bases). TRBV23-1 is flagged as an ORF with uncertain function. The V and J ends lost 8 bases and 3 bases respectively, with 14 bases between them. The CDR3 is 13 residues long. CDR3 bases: TGCGCCAGCGGCCCGGGACAAGACTACGAGCAGTACTTC. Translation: CASGPGQDYEQYF.

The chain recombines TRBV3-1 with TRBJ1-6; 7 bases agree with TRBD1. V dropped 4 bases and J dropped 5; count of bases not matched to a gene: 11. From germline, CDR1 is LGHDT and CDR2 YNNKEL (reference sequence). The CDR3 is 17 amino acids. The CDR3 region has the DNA TGTGCCAGCAGCCGAAAGACAGGGCCGATTGATAATTCACCCCTCCACTTT. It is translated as CASSRKTGPIDNSPLHF.

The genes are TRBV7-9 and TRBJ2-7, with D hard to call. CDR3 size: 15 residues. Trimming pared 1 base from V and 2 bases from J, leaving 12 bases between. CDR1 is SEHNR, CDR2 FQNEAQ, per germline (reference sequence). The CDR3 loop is CASSLVASSPYEQYF. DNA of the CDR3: TGTGCCAGCAGCTTAGTGGCCAGCTCCCCCTACGAGCAGTACTTC.

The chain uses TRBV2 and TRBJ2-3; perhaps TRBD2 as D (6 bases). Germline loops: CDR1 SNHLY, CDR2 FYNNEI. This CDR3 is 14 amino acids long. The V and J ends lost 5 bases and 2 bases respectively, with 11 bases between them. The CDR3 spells CASSLGDFTDTQYF. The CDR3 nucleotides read TGTGCCAGCAGTTTAGGGGACTTCACAGATACGCAGTATTTT.